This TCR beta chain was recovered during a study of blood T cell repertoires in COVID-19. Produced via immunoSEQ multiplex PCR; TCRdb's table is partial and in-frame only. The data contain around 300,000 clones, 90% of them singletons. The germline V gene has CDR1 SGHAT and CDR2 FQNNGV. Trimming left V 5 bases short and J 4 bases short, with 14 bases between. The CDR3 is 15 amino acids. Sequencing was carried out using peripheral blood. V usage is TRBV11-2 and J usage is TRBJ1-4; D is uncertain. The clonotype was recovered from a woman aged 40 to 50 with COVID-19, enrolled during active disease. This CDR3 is CASSPRGTSNEKLFF. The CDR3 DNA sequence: TGTGCCAGCAGCCCTCGGGGAACTAGTAATGAAAAACTGTTTTTT. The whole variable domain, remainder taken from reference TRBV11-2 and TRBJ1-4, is EAGVAQSPRYKIIEKRQSVAFWCNPISGHATLYWYQQILGQGPKLLIQFQNNGVVDDSQLPKDRFSAERLKGVDSTLKIQPAKLEDSAVYLCASSPRGTSNEKLFFGSGTQLSVL.